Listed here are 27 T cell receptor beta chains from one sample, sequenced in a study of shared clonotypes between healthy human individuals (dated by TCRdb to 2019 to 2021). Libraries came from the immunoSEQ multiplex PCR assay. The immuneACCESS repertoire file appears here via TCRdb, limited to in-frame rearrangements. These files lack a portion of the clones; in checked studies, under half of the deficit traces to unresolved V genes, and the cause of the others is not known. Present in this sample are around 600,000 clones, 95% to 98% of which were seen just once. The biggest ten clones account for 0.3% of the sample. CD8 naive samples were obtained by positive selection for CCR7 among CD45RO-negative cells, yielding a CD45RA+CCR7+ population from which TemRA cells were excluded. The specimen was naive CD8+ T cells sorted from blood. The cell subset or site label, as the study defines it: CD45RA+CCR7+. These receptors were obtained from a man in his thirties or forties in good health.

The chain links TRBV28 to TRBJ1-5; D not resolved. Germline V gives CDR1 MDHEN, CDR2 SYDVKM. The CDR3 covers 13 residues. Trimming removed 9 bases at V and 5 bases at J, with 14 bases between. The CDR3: CASTPGGYQPQHF. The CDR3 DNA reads TGTGCCAGTACCCCAGGCGGTTATCAGCCCCAGCATTTT.

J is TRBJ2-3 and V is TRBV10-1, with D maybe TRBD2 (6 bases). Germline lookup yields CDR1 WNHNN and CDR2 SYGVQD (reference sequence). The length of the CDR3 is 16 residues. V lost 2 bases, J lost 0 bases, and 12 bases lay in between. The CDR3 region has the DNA TGCGCCAGCAGTGAGCAGGCGGGGAGTAGCACAGATACGCAGTATTTT. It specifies CASSEQAGSSTDTQYF.

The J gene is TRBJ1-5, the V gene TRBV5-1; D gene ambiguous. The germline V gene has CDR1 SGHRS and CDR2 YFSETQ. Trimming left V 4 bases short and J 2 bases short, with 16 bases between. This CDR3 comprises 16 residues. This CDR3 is CASSSHEVGGNQPQHF. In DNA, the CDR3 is TGCGCCAGCAGCAGCCACGAGGTGGGTGGCAATCAGCCCCAGCATTTT. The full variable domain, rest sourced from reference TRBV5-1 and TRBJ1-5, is KAGVTQTPRYLIKTRGQQVTLSCSPISGHRSVSWYQQTPGQGLQFLFEYFSETQRNKGNFPGRFSGRQFSNSRSEMNVSTLELGDSALYLCASSSHEVGGNQPQHFGDGTRLSIL.

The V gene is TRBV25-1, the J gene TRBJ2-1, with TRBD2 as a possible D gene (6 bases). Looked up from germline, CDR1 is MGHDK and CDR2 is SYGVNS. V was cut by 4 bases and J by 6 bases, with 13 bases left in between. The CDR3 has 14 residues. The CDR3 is CASSGRGPGNEQFF. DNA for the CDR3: TGTGCCAGCAGTGGGAGGGGCCCGGGCAATGAGCAGTTCTTC. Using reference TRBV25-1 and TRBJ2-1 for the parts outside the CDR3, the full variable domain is EADIYQTPRYLVIGTGKKITLECSQTMGHDKMYWYQQDPGMELHLIHYSYGVNSTEKGDLSSESTVSRIRTEHFPLTLESARPSHTSQYLCASSGRGPGNEQFFGPGTRLTVL.

For the CDR3, the DNA is TGTGCCAGCAGTTACGATTCGTCTGAGACCCAGTACTTC. Its protein product is CASSYDSSETQYF. V is TRBV6-5 and J is TRBJ2-5, with D hard to call. This CDR3 spans 13 amino acids. Germline CDR1 and CDR2: MNHEY and SVGAGI. Trimming shortened V by 2 bases and J by 5 bases, and 9 bases separated the two germline ends.

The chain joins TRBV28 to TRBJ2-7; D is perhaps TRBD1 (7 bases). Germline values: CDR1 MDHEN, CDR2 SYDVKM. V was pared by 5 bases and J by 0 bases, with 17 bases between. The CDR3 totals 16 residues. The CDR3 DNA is TGTGCCAGCAGTACGGGGGACAGAAAGACCTCCTACGAGCAGTACTTC. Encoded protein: CASSTGDRKTSYEQYF.

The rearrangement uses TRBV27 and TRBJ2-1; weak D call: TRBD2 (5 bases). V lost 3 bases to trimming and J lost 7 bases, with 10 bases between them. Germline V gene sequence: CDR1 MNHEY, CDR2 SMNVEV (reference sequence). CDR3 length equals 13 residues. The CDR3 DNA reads TGTGCCAGCAGTTTCCAGAAGCGGAATGAGCAGTTCTTC. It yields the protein CASSFQKRNEQFF.

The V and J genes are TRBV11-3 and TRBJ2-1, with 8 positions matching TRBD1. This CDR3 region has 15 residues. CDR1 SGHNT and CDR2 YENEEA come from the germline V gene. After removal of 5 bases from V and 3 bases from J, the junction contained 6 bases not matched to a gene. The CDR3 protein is CASSLGQGFYNEQFF. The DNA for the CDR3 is TGTGCCAGCAGCCTAGGACAGGGATTCTACAATGAGCAGTTCTTC.

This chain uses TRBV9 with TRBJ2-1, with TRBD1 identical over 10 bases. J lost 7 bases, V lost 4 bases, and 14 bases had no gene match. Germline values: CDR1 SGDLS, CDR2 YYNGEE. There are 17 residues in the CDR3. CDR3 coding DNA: TGTGCCAGCAGCTTCCGGGACAGGGGACCAGCGAGTAATGAGCAGTTCTTC. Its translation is CASSFRDRGPASNEQFF.

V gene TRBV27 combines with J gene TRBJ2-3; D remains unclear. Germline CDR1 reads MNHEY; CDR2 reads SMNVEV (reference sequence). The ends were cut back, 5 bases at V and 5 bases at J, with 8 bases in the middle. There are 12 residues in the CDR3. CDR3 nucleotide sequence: TGTGCCAGCAGTCGACCTCGAGATACGCAGTATTTT. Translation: CASSRPRDTQYF.

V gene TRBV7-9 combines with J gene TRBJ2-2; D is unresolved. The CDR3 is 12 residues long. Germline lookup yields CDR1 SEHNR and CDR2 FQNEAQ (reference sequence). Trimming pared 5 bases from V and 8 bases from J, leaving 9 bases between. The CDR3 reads CASSHAVGELFF. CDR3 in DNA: TGTGCCAGCAGCCACGCGGTTGGGGAGCTGTTTTTT.

CDR3 loop: CSVEDREQLDGVNYGYTF. CDR3 DNA: TGCAGCGTTGAAGATCGGGAGCAATTGGACGGGGTAAACTATGGCTACACCTTC. The chain combines TRBV29-1 with TRBJ1-2; D gene unclear. Germline CDR1 reads SQVTM; CDR2 reads ANQGSEA. Trimming cost V 0 bases and J 2 bases, with 22 bases left between them. This CDR3 has 18 residues.

The CDR3 spells CSSSGGNEQFF. The CDR3 DNA reads as TGCAGTTCATCTGGGGGGAATGAGCAGTTCTTC. V gene TRBV20-1 combines with J gene TRBJ2-1; possibly TRBD2 for D (6 bases). V was pared by 8 bases and J by 7 bases, with 12 bases between. Per the germline V gene, CDR1 is DFQATT and CDR2 is SNEGSKA (reference sequence). The CDR3 has 11 amino acids.

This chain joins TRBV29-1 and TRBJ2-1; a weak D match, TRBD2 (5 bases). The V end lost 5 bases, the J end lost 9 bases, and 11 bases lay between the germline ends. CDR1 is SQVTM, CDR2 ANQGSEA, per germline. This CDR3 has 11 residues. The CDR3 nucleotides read TGCAGCGTTTTCATAACTAGTGAGCAGTTCTTC. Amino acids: CSVFITSEQFF.

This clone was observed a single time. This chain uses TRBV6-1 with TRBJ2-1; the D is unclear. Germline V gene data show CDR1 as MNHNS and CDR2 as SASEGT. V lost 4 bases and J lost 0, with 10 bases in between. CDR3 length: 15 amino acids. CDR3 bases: TGTGCCAGCAGTGCAGCGCAGAGCTCCTACAATGAGCAGTTCTTC. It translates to CASSAAQSSYNEQFF.

This CDR3 reads CASSYGYTEAFF. In DNA form, the CDR3 reads TGTGCCAGCAGCTACGGTTACACTGAAGCTTTCTTT. The rearrangement links TRBV5-4 to TRBJ1-1; no definite D call. The CDR3 runs 12 residues. Trimming took 3 bases from V and 3 from J, leaving 6 bases between them. Germline CDR1 SGHNT, CDR2 YYREEE (reference sequence). Full variable domain (remainder filled in from reference TRBV5-4 and TRBJ1-1): ETGVTQSPTHLIKTRGQQVTLRCSSQSGHNTVSWYQQALGQGPQFIFQYYREEENGRGNFPPRFSGLQFPNYSSELNVNALELDDSALYLCASSYGYTEAFFGQGTRLTVV.

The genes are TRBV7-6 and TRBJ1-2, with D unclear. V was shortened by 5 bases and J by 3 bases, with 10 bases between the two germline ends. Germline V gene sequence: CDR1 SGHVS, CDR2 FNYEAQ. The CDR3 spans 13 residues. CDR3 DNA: TGTGCCAGCAGCAGAGGGTCTTACTATGGCTACACCTTC. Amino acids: CASSRGSYYGYTF. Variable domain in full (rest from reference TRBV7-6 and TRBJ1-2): GAGVSQSPRYKVTKRGQDVALRCDPISGHVSLYWYRQALGQGPEFLTYFNYEAQQDKSGLPNDRFSAERPEGSISTLTIQRTEQRDSAMYRCASSRGSYYGYTFGSGTRLTVV.

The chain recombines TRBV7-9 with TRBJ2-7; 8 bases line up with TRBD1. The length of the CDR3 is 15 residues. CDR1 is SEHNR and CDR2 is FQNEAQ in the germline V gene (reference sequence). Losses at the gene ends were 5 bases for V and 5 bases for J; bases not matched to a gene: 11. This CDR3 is CASSARQGFVDEQYF. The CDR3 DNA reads TGTGCCAGCAGCGCTAGACAGGGGTTTGTAGACGAGCAGTACTTC. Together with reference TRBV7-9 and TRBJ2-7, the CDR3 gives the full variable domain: DTGVSQNPRHKITKRGQNVTFRCDPISEHNRLYWYRQTLGQGPEFLTYFQNEAQLEKSRLLSDRFSAERPKGSFSTLEIQRTEQGDSAMYLCASSARQGFVDEQYFGPGTRLTVT.

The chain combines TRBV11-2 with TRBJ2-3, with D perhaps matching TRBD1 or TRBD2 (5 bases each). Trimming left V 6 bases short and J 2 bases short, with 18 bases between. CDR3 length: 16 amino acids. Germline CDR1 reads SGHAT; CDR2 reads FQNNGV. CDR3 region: CASRPSPGRLTDTQYF. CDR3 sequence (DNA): TGTGCCAGCAGGCCGTCCCCGGGACGCCTCACAGATACGCAGTATTTT.

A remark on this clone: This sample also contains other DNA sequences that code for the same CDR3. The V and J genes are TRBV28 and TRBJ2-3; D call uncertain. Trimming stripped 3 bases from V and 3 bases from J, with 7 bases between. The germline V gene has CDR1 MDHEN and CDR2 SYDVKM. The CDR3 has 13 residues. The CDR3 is CASSFRFTDTQYF. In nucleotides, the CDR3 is TGTGCCAGCAGTTTTAGGTTTACAGATACGCAGTATTTT.

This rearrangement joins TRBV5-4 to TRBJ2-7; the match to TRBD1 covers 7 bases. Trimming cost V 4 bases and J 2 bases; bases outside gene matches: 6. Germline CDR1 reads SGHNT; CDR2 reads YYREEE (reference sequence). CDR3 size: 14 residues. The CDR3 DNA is TGTGCCAGCAGCGTGACAGGGACCGCCTACGAGCAGTACTTC. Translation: CASSVTGTAYEQYF.

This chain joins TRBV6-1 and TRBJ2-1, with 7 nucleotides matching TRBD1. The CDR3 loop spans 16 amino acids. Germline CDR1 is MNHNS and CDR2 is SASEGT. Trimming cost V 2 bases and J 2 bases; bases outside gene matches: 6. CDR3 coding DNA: TGTGCCAGCAGTGAATTTACAGGGGTTACCTACAATGAGCAGTTCTTC. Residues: CASSEFTGVTYNEQFF.

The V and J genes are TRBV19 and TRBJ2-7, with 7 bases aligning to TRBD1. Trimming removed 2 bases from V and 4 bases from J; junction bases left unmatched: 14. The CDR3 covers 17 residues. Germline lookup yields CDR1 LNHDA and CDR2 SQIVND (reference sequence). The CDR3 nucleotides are TGTGCCAGTAGTATAAACTCCCCCGGGACAGAACCGTACGAGCAGTACTTC. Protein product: CASSINSPGTEPYEQYF.

For the CDR3, the DNA is TGTGCCAGCAGCCCACGACCGGGACAGGGTAGTGGGACCCAGTACTTC. It specifies CASSPRPGQGSGTQYF. The chain is built from TRBV7-9 and TRBJ2-5, with 9 bases that match TRBD1. V lost 5 bases and J lost 7; bases outside the gene matches: 14. The CDR3 contains 16 residues. CDR1 and CDR2 from the germline V gene are SEHNR and FQNEAQ (reference sequence).

CDR3: CASRTGGLEKLFF. The CDR3 DNA reads as TGTGCCAGTCGGACAGGGGGCCTTGAAAAACTGTTTTTT. The J gene is TRBJ1-4, the V gene TRBV19; 11 bases map to TRBD1. Germline V gives CDR1 LNHDA, CDR2 SQIVND (reference sequence). V shed 8 bases, J shed 7 bases, and the junction held 3 bases outside the gene matches. This CDR3 contains 13 residues.

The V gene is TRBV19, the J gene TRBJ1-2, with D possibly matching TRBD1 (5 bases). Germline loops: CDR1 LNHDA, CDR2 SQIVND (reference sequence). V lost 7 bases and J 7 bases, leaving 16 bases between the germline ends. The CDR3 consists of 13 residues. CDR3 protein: CASTPLGRFGYTF. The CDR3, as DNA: TGTGCCAGTACCCCCTTGGGGCGGTTTGGCTACACCTTC. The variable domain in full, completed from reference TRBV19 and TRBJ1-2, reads DGGITQSPKYLFRKEGQNVTLSCEQNLNHDAMYWYRQDPGQGLRLIYYSQIVNDFQKGDIAEGYSVSREKKESFPLTVTSAQKNPTAFYLCASTPLGRFGYTFGSGTRLTVV.

In nucleotides, the CDR3 is TGTGCCAGCAGCGATGGTGGACAGGGGGGGGACCTGGGCCAGCCCCAGCATTTT. It encodes CASSDGGQGGDLGQPQHF. The rearrangement links TRBV7-9 to TRBJ1-5; 10 nucleotides line up with TRBD1. Germline CDR1 and CDR2: SEHNR and FQNEAQ (reference sequence). The CDR3 contains 18 residues. Losses at the gene ends were 5 bases for V and 7 bases for J; bases not matched to a gene: 17.